This T cell receptor (beta chain) was recorded in a study of cytomegalovirus exposure and HLA in healthy donors. Whole-study findings and limits: Rare sequences made up most TCRs, while some public TCRs were found in many donors. The only immune exposure information that was available was CMV serostatus.

Primers included in the PCR were 60 Vbeta and 13 Jbeta primers. Authors' methods: A later analysis tallied 80 million to 100 million unique TCR beta chains, roughly 11 million of them shared. Generated by immunoSEQ multiplex PCR, the TCRdb table keeps only in-frame clones and is missing some. V and J calls and clone size are as listed in that table; D and trimming were resolved from the DNA. The data hold 150,000 to 200,000 clones, with approximately 86% observed a single time. As to this clone: Its antigen remains unidentified.

Germline values: CDR1 SGDLS, CDR2 YYNGEE. The junction had 3 bases not matched to a gene; V was cut back by 0 bases and J by 6 bases. There are 14 residues in the CDR3. This clonotype originated in a boy aged 2-15 years in good health and CMV-seronegative. J is TRBJ2-1 and V is TRBV9, with 7 positions matching TRBD1. The sample consisted of PBMCs. Here the CDR3 DNA reads TGTGCCAGCAGCGTAGAGGGGGCGTCCAATGAGCAGTTCTTC. Its protein product is CASSVEGASNEQFF.